The TCR beta chain under discussion was sequenced for a study of blood T cell repertoires in COVID-19. TCRdb's table, derived via immunoSEQ multiplex PCR, lists solely in-frame clones and lacks some. The sample yields about 140,000 clones, about 79% seen once. This CDR3 has 15 amino acids. The germline CDR1 and CDR2 sequences are ENHRY and SYGVKD. The trim removed 2 bases at V and 3 bases at J, leaving 4 bases unmatched. Sequences were obtained from PBMCs or T cells enriched from blood (not recorded which). V gene TRBV10-3 combines with J gene TRBJ1-1, with TRBD1 matching 9 bases. This clonotype was sampled from a woman between 50 and 59 years old who had recovered from COVID-19. The CDR3, as DNA: TGTGCCATCAGTGAGGACGGACAGGGGTACACTGAAGCTTTCTTT. Amino acids: CAISEDGQGYTEAFF.